In this sample, the clone carrying this T cell receptor (beta chain) turned up many times. Its matching antigen is unknown. The data belong to a study of T-cell reconstitution after alpha-beta-depleted transplantation in children. Study conclusions and caveats: Alpha-beta T cells present about two months after transplant were reported to originate from several hundred expanded graft clones. Diversity and T-cell counts at one year after transplant derived mostly from new T cells.

Unique molecular identifiers featured in how the TCRbeta library was prepared. Using its own MiXCR run on the PCR reads, TCRdb lists one record per CDR3 protein. The profile covers approximately 250,000 distinct CDR3 sequences, with 20% to 30% appearing a single time and about 2.8% taken by the ten largest. V lost 6 bases, J lost 8 bases, and 7 bases stayed unmatched. Germline loops: CDR1 MNHEY, CDR2 SMNVEV (reference sequence). CDR3 size: 14 residues. V is TRBV27 and J is TRBJ1-6, with 7 bases lining up with TRBD1. The sequencing here drew on PBMCs, taken before TCRalphabeta/CD19-depleted stem cell transplant. The source of this sequence is a girl aged 2-10 years with Fanconi anemia, due to receive a stem cell transplant. The CDR3: CASRIDRVYSPLHF. CDR3 sequence (DNA): TGTGCCAGCAGAATCGACAGGGTTTATTCACCCCTCCACTTT.